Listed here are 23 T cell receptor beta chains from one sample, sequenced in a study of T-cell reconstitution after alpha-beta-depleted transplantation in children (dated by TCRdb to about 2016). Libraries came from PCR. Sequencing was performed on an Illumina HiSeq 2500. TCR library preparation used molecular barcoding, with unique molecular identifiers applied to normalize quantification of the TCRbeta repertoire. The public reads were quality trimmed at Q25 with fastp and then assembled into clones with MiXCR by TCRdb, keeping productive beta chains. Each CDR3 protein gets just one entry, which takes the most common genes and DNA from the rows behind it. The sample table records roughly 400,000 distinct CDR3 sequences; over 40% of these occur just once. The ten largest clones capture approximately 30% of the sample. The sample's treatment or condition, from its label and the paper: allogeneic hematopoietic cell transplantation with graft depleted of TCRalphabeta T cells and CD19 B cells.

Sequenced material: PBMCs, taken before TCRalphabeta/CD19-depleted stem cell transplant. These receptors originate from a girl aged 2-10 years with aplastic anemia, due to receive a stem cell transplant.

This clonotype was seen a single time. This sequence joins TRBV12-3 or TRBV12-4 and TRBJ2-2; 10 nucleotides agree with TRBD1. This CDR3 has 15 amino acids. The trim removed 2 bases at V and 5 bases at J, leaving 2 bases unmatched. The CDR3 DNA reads TGTGCCAGCAGTTTAAAGGACAGGGGGACCGGGGAGCTGTTTTTT. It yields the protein CASSLKDRGTGELFF.

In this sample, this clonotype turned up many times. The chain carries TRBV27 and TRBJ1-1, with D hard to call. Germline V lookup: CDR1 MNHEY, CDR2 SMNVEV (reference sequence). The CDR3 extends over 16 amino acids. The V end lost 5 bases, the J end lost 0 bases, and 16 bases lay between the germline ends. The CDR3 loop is CASSLPGSFMNTEAFF. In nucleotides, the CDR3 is TGTGCCAGCAGTCTCCCAGGCTCTTTCATGAACACTGAAGCTTTCTTT.

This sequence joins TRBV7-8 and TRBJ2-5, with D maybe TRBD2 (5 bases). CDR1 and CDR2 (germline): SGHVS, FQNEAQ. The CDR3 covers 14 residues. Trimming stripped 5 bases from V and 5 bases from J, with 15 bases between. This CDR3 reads CASSPFRGRETQYF. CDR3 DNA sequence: TGTGCCAGCAGCCCATTTCGGGGTCGGGAGACCCAGTACTTC.

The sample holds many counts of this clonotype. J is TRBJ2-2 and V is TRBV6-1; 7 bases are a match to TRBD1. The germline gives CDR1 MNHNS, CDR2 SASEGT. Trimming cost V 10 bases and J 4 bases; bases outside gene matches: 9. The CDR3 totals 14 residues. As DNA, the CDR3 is TGTGCCACCACCTTGGACAGGATCACCGGGGAGCTGTTTTTT. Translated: CATTLDRITGELFF.

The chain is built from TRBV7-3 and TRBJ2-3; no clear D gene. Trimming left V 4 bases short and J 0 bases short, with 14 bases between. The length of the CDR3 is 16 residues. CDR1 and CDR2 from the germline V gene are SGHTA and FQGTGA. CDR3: CASSWRGDLSTDTQYF. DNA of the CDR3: TGTGCCAGCAGCTGGCGCGGAGATCTTAGCACAGATACGCAGTATTTT. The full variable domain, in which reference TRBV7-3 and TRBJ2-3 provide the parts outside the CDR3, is GAGVSQTPSNKVTEKGKYVELRCDPISGHTALYWYRQSLGQGPEFLIYFQGTGAADDSGLPNDRFFAVRPEGSVSTLKIQRTERGDSAVYLCASSWRGDLSTDTQYFGPGTRLTVL.

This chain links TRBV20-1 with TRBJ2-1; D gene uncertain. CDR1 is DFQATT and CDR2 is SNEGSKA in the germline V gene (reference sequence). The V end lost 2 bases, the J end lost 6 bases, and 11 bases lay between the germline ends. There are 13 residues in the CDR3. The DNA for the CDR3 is TGCAGTGCTAGACGCGGACGTCTCAATGAGCAGTTCTTC. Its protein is CSARRGRLNEQFF.

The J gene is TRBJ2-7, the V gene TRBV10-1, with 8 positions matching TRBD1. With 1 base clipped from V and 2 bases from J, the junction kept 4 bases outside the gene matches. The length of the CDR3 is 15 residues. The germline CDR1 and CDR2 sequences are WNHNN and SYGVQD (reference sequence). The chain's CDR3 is CASSEYGTGTYEQYF. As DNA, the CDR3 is TGCGCCAGCAGTGAGTACGGGACAGGTACCTACGAGCAGTACTTC.

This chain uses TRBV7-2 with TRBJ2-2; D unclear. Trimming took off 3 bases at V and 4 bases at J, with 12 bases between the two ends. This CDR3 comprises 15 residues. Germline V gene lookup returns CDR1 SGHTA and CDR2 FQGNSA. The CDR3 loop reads CASSFVASGTGELFF. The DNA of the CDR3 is TGTGCCAGCAGCTTCGTAGCATCGGGCACCGGGGAGCTGTTTTTT.

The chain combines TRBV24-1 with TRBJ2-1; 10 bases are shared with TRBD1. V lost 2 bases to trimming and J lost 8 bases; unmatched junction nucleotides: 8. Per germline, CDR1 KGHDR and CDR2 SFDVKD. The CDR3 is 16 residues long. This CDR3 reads CATSDSSGTGEDEQFF. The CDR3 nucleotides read TGTGCCACCAGTGATTCATCCGGGACAGGGGAGGATGAGCAGTTCTTC.

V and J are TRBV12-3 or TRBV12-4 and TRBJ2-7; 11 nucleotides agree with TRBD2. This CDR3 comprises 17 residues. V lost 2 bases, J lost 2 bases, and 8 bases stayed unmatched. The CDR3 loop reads CASSLSSGGIYAYEQYF. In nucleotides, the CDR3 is TGTGCCAGCAGTTTATCTAGCGGGGGGATCTACGCCTACGAGCAGTACTTC.

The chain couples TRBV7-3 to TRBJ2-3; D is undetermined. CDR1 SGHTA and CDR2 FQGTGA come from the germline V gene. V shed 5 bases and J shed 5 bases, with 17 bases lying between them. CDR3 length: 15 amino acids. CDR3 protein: CASSPGPGAVDTQYF. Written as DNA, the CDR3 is TGTGCCAGCAGCCCCGGTCCTGGAGCAGTAGATACGCAGTATTTT.

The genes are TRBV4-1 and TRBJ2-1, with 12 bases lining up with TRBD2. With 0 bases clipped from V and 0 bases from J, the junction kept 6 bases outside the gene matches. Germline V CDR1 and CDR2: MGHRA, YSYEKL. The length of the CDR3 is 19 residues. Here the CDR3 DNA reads TGCGCCAGCAGCCAAGATCTACTAGCGGGAGGTACCTCCTACAATGAGCAGTTCTTC. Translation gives CASSQDLLAGGTSYNEQFF.

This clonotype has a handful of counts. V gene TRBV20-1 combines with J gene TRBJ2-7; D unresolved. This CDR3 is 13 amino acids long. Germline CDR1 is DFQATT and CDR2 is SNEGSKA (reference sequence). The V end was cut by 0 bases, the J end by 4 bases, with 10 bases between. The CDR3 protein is CSARDRLDYEQYF. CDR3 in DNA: TGCAGTGCTAGAGACCGACTTGATTACGAGCAGTACTTC.

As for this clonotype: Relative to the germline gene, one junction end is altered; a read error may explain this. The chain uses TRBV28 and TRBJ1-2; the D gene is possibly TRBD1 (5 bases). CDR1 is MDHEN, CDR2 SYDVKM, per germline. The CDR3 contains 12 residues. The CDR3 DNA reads TGTGCCTGCAGTTTATTCAGGGAGTCGGACACCTTC. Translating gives CACSLFRESDTF.

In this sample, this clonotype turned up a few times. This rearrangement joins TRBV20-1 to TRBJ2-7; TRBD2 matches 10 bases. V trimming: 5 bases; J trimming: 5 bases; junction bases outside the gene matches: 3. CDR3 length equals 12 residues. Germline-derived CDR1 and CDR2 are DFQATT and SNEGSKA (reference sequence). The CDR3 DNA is TGCAGTGCTGGGACTAGCGAGGACGAGCAGTACTTC. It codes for CSAGTSEDEQYF.

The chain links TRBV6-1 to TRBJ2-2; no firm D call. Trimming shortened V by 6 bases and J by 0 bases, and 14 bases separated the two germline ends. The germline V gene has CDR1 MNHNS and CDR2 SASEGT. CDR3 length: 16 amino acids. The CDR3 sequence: CASSLRHPANTGELFF. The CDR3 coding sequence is TGTGCCAGCAGCCTCCGACACCCCGCGAACACCGGGGAGCTGTTTTTT.

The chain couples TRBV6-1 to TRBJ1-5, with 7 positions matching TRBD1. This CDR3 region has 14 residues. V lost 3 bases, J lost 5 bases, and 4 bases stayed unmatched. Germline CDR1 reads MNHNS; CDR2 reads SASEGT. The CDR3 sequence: CASSDDRVYQPQHF. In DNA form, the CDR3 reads TGTGCCAGCAGTGACGACAGGGTATATCAGCCCCAGCATTTT.

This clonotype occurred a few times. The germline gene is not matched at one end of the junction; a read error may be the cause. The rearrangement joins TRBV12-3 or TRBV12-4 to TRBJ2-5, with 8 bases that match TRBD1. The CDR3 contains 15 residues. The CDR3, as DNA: TGTGCCAGCAGTTTAATGGCAGGGGGCCAAGAGACCCATTACTTC. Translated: CASSLMAGGQETHYF.

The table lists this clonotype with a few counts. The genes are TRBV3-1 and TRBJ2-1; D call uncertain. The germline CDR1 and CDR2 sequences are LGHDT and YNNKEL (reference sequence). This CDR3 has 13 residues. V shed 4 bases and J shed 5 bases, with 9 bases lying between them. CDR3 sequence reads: CASSLQHNNEQFF. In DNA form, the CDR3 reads TGTGCCAGCAGCCTTCAACACAACAATGAGCAGTTCTTC.

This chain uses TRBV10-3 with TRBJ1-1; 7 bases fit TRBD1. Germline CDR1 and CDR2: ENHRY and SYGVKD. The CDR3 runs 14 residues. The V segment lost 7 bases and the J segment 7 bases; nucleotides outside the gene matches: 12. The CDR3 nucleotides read TGTGCCATCAAAGAGGAGGGGGCGGGGAATGAAGCTTTCTTT. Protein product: CAIKEEGAGNEAFF.

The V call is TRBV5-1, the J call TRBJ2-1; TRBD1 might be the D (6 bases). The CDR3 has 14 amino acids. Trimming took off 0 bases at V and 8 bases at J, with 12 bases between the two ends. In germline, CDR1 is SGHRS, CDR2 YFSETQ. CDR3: CASSLVAGADEQFF. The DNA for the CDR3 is TGCGCCAGCAGCTTGGTCGCAGGGGCAGATGAGCAGTTCTTC.

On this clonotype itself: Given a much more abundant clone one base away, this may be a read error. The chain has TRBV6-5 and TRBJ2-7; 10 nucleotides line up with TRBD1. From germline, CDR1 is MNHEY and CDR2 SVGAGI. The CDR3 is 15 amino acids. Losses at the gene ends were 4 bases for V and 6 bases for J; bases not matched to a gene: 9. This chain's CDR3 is CASSFAGQGVAEQYF. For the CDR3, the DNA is TGTGCCAGCAGTTTCGCCGGACAGGGGGTGGCCGAGCAGTACTTC.

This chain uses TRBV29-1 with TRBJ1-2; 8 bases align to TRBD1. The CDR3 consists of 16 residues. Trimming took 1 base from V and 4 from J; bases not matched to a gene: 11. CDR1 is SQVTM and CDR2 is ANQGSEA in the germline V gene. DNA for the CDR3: TGCAGCGTTGAAGTGCCCCTAGGACAGGGTGCCTATGGCTACACCTTC. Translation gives CSVEVPLGQGAYGYTF.